This T cell receptor (beta chain) was captured by sequencing in a study of OX40 agonist ivuxolimab in advanced cancers. Overall study results and limits: Low normalized T-cell clonal expansion was additionally recorded for some nonresponders.

CDR1 KGHSH and CDR2 LQKENI come from the germline V gene. There are 14 residues in the CDR3. J was trimmed by 6 bases and V by 3 bases; bases with no gene match: 6. A word on this clone: Its target is unknown.

Some clones are missing from TCRdb's copy, which holds only in-frame ones; the method was immunoSEQ multiplex PCR. Among under 85,000 clones listed, around 94% were seen once. The specimen comprised CD4+ or CD8+ T cells sorted from blood, sampled in a trial of the OX40 agonist ivuxolimab. This chain joins TRBV18 and TRBJ2-7; 9 bases fit TRBD2. This TCR was sampled from an adult with an advanced solid tumor such as melanoma, head and neck, liver or kidney cancer. The CDR3 spells CASSPRTSVFEQYF. The CDR3 DNA sequence: TGTGCCAGCTCACCCAGGACTAGCGTCTTCGAGCAGTACTTC.